The 4 T cell receptor beta chains below come from one sample, sequenced in a study of shared clonotypes between healthy human individuals. Sequenced by immunoSEQ multiplex PCR; TCRdb stores in-frame clones only, minus some. Among roughly 500,000 clones listed, around 73% were seen once. The sequenced material came from PBMCs. Receptors originate from a middle-aged woman in good health. Some clones in this sample may be carry-over from other donors' samples.

The V and J genes are TRBV2 and TRBJ2-7; D might be TRBD1 or TRBD2, each matching 5 bases. This CDR3 has 14 residues. Germline V gene sequence: CDR1 SNHLY, CDR2 FYNNEI. V lost 6 bases, J lost 2 bases, and 14 bases lay in between. CDR3 in DNA: TGTGCCAGCAGAGCCGGGACGATTACCTACGAGCAGTACTTC. It specifies CASRAGTITYEQYF.

The count of this clone is one. The CDR3 DNA follows: TGTGCCAGCAGCTTGGGGCTAGCGGGAGTAGGTATAGATACGCAGTATTTT. Its translation: CASSLGLAGVGIDTQYF. J is TRBJ2-3 and V is TRBV5-6; 10 bases fit TRBD2. The CDR3 totals 17 residues. Germline CDR1 is SGHDT and CDR2 is YYEEEE. The ends lost 0 bases at V and 5 bases at J; junction bases unmatched: 9.

The chain links TRBV4-2 to TRBJ1-5; D is unclear. The germline CDR1 and CDR2 sequences are LGHNA and YNFKEQ. Between the trimmed V and J ends, which lost 5 bases and 5 bases, there was a span of 22 bases. The CDR3 is 17 amino acids. As DNA, the CDR3 is TGTGCCAGCAGCTACTCTAAGGACTTTCAGACCCATCAGCCCCAGCATTTT. Translated: CASSYSKDFQTHQPQHF.

CDR3 sequence: CACLIAGGGQFF. The CDR3 coding sequence is TGTGCCTGCCTAATAGCGGGAGGCGGCCAGTTCTTC. The V call is TRBV30, the J call TRBJ2-1; 10 nucleotides agree with TRBD2. The germline V gene has CDR1 GTSNPN and CDR2 SVGIG (reference sequence). This CDR3 contains 12 residues. Germline trimming cut 6 bases from V and 13 bases from J; bases unmatched to any gene: 9. The whole variable domain, filled in from reference TRBV30 and TRBJ2-1, reads SQTIHQWPATLVQPVGSPLSLECTVEGTSNPNLYWYRQAAGRGLQLLFYSVGIGQISSEVPQNLSASRPQDRQFILSSKKLLLSDSGFYLCACLIAGGGQFFGPGTRLTVL.